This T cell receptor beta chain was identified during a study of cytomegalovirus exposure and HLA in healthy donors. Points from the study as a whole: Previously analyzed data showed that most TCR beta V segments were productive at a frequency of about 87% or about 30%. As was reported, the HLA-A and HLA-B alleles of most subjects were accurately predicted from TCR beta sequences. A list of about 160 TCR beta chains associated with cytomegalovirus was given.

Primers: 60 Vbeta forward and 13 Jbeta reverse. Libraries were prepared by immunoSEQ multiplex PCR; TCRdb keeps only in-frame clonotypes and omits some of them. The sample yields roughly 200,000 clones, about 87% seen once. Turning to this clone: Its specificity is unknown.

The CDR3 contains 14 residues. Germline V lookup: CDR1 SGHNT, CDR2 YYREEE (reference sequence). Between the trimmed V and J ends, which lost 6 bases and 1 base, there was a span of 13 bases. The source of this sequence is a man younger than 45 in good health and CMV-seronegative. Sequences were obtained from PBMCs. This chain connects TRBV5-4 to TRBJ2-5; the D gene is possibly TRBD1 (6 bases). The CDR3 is CASTYRQVQETQYF. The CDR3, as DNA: TGTGCCAGCACCTATAGACAGGTCCAAGAGACCCAGTACTTC.